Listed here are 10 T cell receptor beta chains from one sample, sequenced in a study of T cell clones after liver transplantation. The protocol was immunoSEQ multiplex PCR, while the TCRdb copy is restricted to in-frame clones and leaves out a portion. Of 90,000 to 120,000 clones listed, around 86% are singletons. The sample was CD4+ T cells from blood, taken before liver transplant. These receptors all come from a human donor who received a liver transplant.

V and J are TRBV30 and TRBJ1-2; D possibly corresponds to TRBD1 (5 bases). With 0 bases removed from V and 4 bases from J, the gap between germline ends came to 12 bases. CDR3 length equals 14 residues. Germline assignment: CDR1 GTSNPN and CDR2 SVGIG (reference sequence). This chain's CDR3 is CAWSVPGGAYGYTF. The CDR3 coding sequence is TGTGCCTGGAGTGTACCAGGCGGGGCCTATGGCTACACCTTC.

The CDR3 DNA sequence: TGCGCCAGCAGCTTGGGAGGTGCAGGAAACACCATATATTTT. The encoded protein is CASSLGGAGNTIYF. V and J are TRBV5-1 and TRBJ1-3; no definite D call. The V gene lost 0 bases and the J gene lost 4 bases, with 8 bases spanning the gap. The CDR3 is 14 amino acids. Germline V gene data show CDR1 as SGHRS and CDR2 as YFSETQ.

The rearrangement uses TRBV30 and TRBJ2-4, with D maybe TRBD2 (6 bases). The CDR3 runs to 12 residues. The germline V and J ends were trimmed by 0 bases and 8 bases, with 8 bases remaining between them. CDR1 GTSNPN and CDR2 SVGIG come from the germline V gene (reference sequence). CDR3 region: CAWSVRGDIQYF. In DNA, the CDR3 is TGTGCCTGGAGTGTACGCGGGGACATTCAGTACTTC.

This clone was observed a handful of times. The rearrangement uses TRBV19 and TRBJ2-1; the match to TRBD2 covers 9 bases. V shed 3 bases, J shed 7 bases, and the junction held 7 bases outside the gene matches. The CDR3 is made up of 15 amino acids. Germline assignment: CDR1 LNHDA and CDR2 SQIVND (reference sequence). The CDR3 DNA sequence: TGTGCCAGTAGTATCGGGACTAGCTTTGTAAATGAGCAGTTCTTC. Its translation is CASSIGTSFVNEQFF. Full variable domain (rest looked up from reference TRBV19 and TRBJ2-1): DGGITQSPKYLFRKEGQNVTLSCEQNLNHDAMYWYRQDPGQGLRLIYYSQIVNDFQKGDIAEGYSVSREKKESFPLTVTSAQKNPTAFYLCASSIGTSFVNEQFFGPGTRLTVL.

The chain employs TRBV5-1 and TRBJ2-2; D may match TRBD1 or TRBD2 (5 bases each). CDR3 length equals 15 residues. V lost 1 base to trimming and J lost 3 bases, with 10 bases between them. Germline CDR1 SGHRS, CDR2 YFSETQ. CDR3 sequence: CASSLMQGDTGELFF. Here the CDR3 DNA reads TGCGCCAGCAGCTTGATGCAGGGAGACACCGGGGAGCTGTTTTTT.

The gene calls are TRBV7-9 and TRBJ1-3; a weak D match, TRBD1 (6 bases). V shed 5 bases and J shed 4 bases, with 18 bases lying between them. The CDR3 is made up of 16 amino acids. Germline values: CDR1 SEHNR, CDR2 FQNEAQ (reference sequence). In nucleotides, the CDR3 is TGTGCCAGCAGCCCCCGGCGCGGGGGCGACGGAAACACCATATATTTT. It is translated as CASSPRRGGDGNTIYF.

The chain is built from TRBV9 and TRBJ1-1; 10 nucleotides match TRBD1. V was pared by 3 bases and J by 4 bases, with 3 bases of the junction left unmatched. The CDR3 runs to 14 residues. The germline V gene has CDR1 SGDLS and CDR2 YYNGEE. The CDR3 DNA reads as TGTGCCAGCAGCGAGTGGACAGGGGGCACTGAAGCTTTCTTT. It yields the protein CASSEWTGGTEAFF.

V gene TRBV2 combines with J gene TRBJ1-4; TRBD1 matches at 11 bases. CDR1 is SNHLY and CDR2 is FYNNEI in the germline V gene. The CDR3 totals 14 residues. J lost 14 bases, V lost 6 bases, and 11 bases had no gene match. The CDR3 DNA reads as TGTGCCAGCAGGACCGGGACAGGGGGTTATAAGCTGTTTTTT. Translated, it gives CASRTGTGGYKLFF.

The CDR3: CASSYFGTGHEQYF. Written as DNA, the CDR3 is TGTGCCAGCAGTTACTTCGGTACAGGGCACGAGCAGTACTTC. The chain carries TRBV6-5 and TRBJ2-7, with D maybe TRBD1 (6 bases). The V gene's germline CDR1 is MNHEY and CDR2 SVGAGI. Trimming shortened V by 1 base and J by 5 bases, and 12 bases separated the two germline ends. CDR3 length: 14 amino acids.

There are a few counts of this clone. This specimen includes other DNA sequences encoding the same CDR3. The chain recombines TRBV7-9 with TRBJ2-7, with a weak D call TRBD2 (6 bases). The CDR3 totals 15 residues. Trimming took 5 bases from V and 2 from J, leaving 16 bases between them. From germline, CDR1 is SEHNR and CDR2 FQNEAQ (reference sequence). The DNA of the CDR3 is TGTGCCAGCAGCCCCCGGGACTTACCGACCTACGAGCAGTACTTC. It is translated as CASSPRDLPTYEQYF.